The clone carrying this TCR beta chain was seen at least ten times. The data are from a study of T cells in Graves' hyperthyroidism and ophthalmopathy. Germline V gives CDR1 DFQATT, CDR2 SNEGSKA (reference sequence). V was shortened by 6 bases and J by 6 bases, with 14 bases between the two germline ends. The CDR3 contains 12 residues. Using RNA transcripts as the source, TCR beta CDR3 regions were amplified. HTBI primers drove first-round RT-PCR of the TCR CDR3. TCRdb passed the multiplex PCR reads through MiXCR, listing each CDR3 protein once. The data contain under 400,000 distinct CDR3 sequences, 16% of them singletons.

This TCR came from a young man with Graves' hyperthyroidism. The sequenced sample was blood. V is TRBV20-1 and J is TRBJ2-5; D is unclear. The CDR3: CSAPLDGKTQYF. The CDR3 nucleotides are TGCAGTGCCCCCCTCGATGGGAAGACCCAGTACTTC.